This entry features one TCR beta chain sequence. This sample is drawn from a study of cytotoxic CD8 clonotypes in ibrutinib-treated CLL. Data came from immunoSEQ multiplex PCR; TCRdb stores just in-frame clones and leaves some out. The table has approximately 29,000 clones, roughly 60% seen once. Germline V gene lookup returns CDR1 MGHRA and CDR2 YSYEKL. The CDR3 has 16 residues. V gave up 0 bases and J gave up 6 bases, with 16 bases separating them. V is TRBV4-1 and J is TRBJ2-3, with TRBD2 as a possible D gene (6 bases). The source of this sequence is a human donor with chronic lymphocytic leukemia. This specimen was PBMCs, taken before ibrutinib treatment. This CDR3 reads CASSQDGPRGADTQYF. The CDR3 DNA sequence: TGCGCCAGCAGCCAAGATGGGCCGCGCGGGGCCGATACGCAGTATTTT.